Below are 17 T cell receptor beta chains sequenced from a single sample in a study of blood T cell repertoires in COVID-19 (dated by TCRdb to the early 2020s). The receptor library was made with the immunoSEQ multiplex PCR assay. What TCRdb holds here is the immuneACCESS table cut down to in-frame rearrangements. Part of the clones is not present; checked against another copy, under half of the missing clones reflect an unresolved V gene, and the others are unexplained. The table for this sample lists 180,000 or so clones; about 83% of them were counted only once. The ten largest clonotypes hold 3.7% of the sample. The sequenced sample consisted of peripheral blood. All receptors derive from a man between 18 and 35 years old with active or convalescent COVID-19.

A word on this clone: The junction and the germline gene differ at one end; a read error may be behind it. The CDR3 here is CSATTGNPEAFF. CDR3 nucleotides: TGCAGCGCTACGACAGGGAACCCTGAAGCTTTCTTT. The chain carries TRBV29-1 and TRBJ1-1; 7 bases match TRBD1. The CDR3 length is 12 residues. Germline loops: CDR1 SQVTM, CDR2 ANQGSEA.

The chain joins TRBV5-6 to TRBJ1-1; TRBD1 might be the D (6 bases). The germline V and J ends were trimmed by 6 bases and 6 bases, with 18 bases remaining between them. The length of the CDR3 is 14 residues. In germline, CDR1 is SGHDT, CDR2 YYEEEE. CDR3 loop: CASISGQSAAEAFF. DNA for the CDR3: TGTGCCAGCATCAGCGGACAGTCGGCCGCTGAAGCTTTCTTT.

This clone was seen more than once but under ten times. The chain employs TRBV29-1 and TRBJ1-2; 12 positions agree with TRBD1. The CDR3 runs 14 residues. Germline-derived CDR1 and CDR2 are SQVTM and ANQGSEA. The V and J ends lost 5 bases and 4 bases, in that order; junction bases with no gene match: 5. The CDR3 nucleotides are TGCAGCGTTATGGGACAGGGGGCGTCCTATGGCTACACCTTC. Translation: CSVMGQGASYGYTF.

The rearrangement uses TRBV2 and TRBJ1-2; 9 positions agree with TRBD1. Per the germline V gene, CDR1 is SNHLY and CDR2 is FYNNEI. V trimming: 6 bases; J trimming: 4 bases; junction bases outside the gene matches: 3. CDR3 length equals 13 residues. The CDR3 region is CASRGQGGYGYTF. Here the CDR3 DNA reads TGTGCCAGCAGGGGACAGGGTGGCTATGGCTACACCTTC.

This clone was picked up a small number of times. The CDR3 sequence: CASSQAQNPSGANVLTF. Here the CDR3 DNA reads TGCGCCAGCAGCCAAGCACAGAACCCCTCTGGGGCCAACGTCCTGACTTTC. The genes are TRBV4-3 and TRBJ2-6; the D is unclear. V was clipped by 1 base and J by 0 bases, with 10 bases between them. Germline V gene data show CDR1 as LGHNA and CDR2 as YSLEER. The CDR3 runs 17 residues.

This chain's CDR3 is CASSLPTGRSEKLFF. The CDR3 DNA sequence: TGTGCCAGCAGCCTACCGACAGGGAGGAGTGAAAAACTGTTTTTT. The chain couples TRBV14 to TRBJ1-4; 7 nucleotides line up with TRBD1. After removal of 4 bases from V and 7 bases from J, the junction contained 9 bases not matched to a gene. Germline loops: CDR1 SGHDN, CDR2 FVKESK. There are 15 residues in the CDR3.

J is TRBJ1-5 and V is TRBV27; 12 bases fit TRBD1. There are 19 residues in the CDR3. Germline CDR1 and CDR2: MNHEY and SMNVEV (reference sequence). V lost 2 bases and J lost 4; bases outside the gene matches: 12. CDR3 in DNA: TGTGCCAGCAGTTTAGGGACAGGGGGCGCGGTAGGGTTGAATCAGCCCCAGCATTTT. It specifies CASSLGTGGAVGLNQPQHF.

The genes are TRBV7-2 and TRBJ1-5; no clear D. The CDR3 length is 16 residues. The germline V and J ends were trimmed by 1 base and 1 base, with 11 bases remaining between them. The germline gives CDR1 SGHTA, CDR2 FQGNSA. The CDR3, as DNA: TGTGCCAGCAGCTTAGTTGGAGGAGGGAGCAATCAGCCCCAGCATTTT. It codes for CASSLVGGGSNQPQHF.

This chain links TRBV7-3 with TRBJ2-1, with D possibly TRBD2 on 5 matching bases. V was clipped by 3 bases and J by 7 bases, with 10 bases between them. Looked up from germline, CDR1 is SGHTA and CDR2 is FQGTGA. The CDR3 is 13 residues long. The CDR3 DNA sequence: TGTGCCAGCAGCTTCGACGCGGGTAATGAGCAGTTCTTC. This sequence encodes CASSFDAGNEQFF.

The chain couples TRBV28 to TRBJ1-2, with 10 bases aligning to TRBD1. Trimming took 5 bases from V and 1 from J; bases not matched to a gene: 10. The germline V gene encodes CDR1 MDHEN and CDR2 SYDVKM. This CDR3 comprises 17 residues. In DNA form, the CDR3 reads TGTGCCAGCAGTCCTCTCCGGACAGGGGGACTTAACTATGGCTACACCTTC. Protein: CASSPLRTGGLNYGYTF.

This clone was detected only once. This rearrangement joins TRBV6-6 to TRBJ2-3; D call uncertain. This CDR3 region has 11 residues. Germline values: CDR1 MNHNY, CDR2 SVGAGI (reference sequence). Trimming stripped 4 bases from V and 5 bases from J, with 4 bases between. CDR3 region: CASSSKDTQYF. Written as DNA, the CDR3 is TGTGCCAGCAGTTCAAAAGATACGCAGTATTTT.

The rearrangement joins TRBV6-5 to TRBJ1-1; D gene uncertain. This CDR3 is 13 amino acids long. The ends were cut back, 0 bases at V and 3 bases at J, with 5 bases in the middle. Germline CDR1 MNHEY, CDR2 SVGAGI. The CDR3, as DNA: TGTGCCAGCAGTTACTCGAGGGACACTGAAGCTTTCTTT. The encoded protein is CASSYSRDTEAFF.

The chain has TRBV20-1 and TRBJ2-6, with D maybe TRBD2 (5 bases). Between the trimmed V and J ends, which lost 6 bases and 4 bases, there was a span of 13 bases. The CDR3 is 14 amino acids. CDR1 is DFQATT and CDR2 is SNEGSKA in the germline V gene (reference sequence). The CDR3 bases are TGCAGTGCCAGTAGGACGGGGGGGGCCAACGTCCTGACTTTC. It translates to CSASRTGGANVLTF.

The chain has TRBV6-6 and TRBJ2-7, with 7 bases lining up with TRBD1. Germline CDR1 reads MNHNY; CDR2 reads SVGAGI (reference sequence). V lost 3 bases to trimming and J lost 6 bases; unmatched junction nucleotides: 8. This CDR3 region has 14 residues. CDR3 nucleotides: TGTGCCAGCAGTTATAGACAGGGTTTGACCGAGCAGTACGTC. Translated, it gives CASSYRQGLTEQYV.

This chain uses TRBV7-9 with TRBJ1-4; D call uncertain. V gave up 4 bases and J gave up 5 bases, with 14 bases separating them. This CDR3 has 15 amino acids. In germline, CDR1 is SEHNR, CDR2 FQNEAQ (reference sequence). The CDR3 DNA reads as TGTGCCAGCAGCTCACTCAGGATCGGAAATGAAAAACTGTTTTTT. This gives the protein CASSSLRIGNEKLFF.

Only one count was recorded for this clone. The chain carries TRBV3-1 (or the pseudogene TRBV3-2) and TRBJ1-6, with D maybe TRBD1 (5 bases). The CDR3 loop spans 14 amino acids. CDR1 and CDR2 (germline): LGHDT, YNNKEL (reference sequence). Trimming shortened V by 4 bases and J by 9 bases, and 13 bases separated the two germline ends. CDR3 coding DNA: TGTGCCAGCAGCCTGGTCAGGGTGAGTTCACCCCTCCACTTT. Protein product: CASSLVRVSSPLHF.

The CDR3 coding sequence is TGTGCCAGCAGCCTCGGGACAGGGGGTCAGCCCCAGCATTTT. Translating it yields CASSLGTGGQPQHF. The J gene is TRBJ1-5, the V gene TRBV27; the match to TRBD1 covers 11 bases. CDR1 is MNHEY and CDR2 is SMNVEV in the germline V gene (reference sequence). J lost 6 bases, V lost 6 bases, and 4 bases had no gene match. The CDR3 is 14 residues long.